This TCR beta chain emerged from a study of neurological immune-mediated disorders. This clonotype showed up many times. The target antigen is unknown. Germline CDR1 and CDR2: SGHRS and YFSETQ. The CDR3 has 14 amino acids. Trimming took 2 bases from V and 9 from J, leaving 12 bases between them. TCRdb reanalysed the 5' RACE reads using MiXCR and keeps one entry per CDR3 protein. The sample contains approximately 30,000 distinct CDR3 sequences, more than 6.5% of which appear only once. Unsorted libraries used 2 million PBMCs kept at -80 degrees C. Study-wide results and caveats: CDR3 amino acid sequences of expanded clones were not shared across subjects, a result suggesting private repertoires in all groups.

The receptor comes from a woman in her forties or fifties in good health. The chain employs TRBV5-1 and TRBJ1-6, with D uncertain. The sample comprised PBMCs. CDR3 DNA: TGCGCCAGCAGCTTTGGCGGGGAAGCTTCACCCCTCCACTTT. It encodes CASSFGGEASPLHF.